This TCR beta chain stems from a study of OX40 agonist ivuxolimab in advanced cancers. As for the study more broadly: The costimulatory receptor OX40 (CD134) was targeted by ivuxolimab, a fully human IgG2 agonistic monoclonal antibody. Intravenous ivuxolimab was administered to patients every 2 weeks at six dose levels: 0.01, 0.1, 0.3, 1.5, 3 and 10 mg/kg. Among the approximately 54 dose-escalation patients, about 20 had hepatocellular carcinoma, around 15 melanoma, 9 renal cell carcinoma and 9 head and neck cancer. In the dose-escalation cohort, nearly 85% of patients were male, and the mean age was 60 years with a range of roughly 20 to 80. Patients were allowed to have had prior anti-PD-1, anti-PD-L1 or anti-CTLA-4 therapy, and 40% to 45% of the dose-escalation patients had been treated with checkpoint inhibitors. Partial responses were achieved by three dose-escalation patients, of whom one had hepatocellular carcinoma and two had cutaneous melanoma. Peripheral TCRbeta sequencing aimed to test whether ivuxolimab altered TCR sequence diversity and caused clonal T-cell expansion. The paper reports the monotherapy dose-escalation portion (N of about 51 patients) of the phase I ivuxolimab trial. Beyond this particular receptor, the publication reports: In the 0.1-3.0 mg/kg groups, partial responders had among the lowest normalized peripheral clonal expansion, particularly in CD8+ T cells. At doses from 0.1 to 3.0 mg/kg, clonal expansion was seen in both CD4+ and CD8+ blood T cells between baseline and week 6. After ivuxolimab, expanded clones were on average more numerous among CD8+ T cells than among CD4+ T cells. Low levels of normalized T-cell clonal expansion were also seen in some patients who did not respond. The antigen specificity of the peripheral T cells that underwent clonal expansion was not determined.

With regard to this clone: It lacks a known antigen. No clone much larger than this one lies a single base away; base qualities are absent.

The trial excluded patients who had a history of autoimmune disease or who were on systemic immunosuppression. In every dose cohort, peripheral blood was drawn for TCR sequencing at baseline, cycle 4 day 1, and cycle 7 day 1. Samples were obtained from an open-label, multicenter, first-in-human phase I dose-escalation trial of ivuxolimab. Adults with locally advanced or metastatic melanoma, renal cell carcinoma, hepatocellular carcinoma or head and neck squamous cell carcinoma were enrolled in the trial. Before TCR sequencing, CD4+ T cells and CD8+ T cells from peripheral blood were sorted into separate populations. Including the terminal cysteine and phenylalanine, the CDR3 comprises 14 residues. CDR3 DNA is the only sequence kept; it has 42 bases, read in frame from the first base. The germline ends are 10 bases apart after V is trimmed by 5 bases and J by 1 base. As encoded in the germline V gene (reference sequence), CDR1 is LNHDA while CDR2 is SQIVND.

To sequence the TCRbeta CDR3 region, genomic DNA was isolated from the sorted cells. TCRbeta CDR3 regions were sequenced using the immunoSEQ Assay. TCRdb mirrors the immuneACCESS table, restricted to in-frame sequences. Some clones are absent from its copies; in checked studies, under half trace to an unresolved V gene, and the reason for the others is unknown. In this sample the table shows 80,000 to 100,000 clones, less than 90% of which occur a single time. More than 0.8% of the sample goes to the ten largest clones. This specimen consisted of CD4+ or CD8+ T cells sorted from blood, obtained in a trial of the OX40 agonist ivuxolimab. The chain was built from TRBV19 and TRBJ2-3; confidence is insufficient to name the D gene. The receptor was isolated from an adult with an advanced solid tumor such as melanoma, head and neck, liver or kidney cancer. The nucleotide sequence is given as TGTGCCAGTAGTCCCGGCGACGGCACAGATACGCAGTATTTT. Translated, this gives CASSPGDGTDTQYF.